This note documents a single TCR beta chain sequence. The source of the sample is a study of low-dose radiotherapy and immunotherapy resistance in tumors. The CDR3 is 15 amino acids. With V trimmed by 4 bases and J by 2 bases, 3 bases remained unmatched. Germline V gives CDR1 SGHKS, CDR2 YYEKEE (reference sequence). Gene-specific TRAV and TRBV primers were used for first-strand cDNA, covering alpha and beta chains. With a constant-region primer and a V-primer adapter, TCRs were subjected to approximately 18 PCR cycles of amplification. TCRdb ran MiXCR on the reads and lists one entry per CDR3 protein. The sample comprises about 7,900 distinct CDR3 sequences, 60% to 70% of which are singletons, and about 9% rests with the top ten.

The sequence came from a human donor with advanced metastatic prostate, ovarian, gallbladder or colorectal cancer (not recorded which). This table probably holds off-target reads from a library built for another chain. The chain has TRBV5-5 and TRBJ2-3, with 11 bases fitting TRBD2. The DNA of the CDR3 is TGTGCCAGCAGCCGACTAGCGGGGAACACAGATACGCAGTATTTT. It specifies CASSRLAGNTDTQYF.